This T cell receptor beta chain comes out of a study of T cell changes during pregnancy in multiple sclerosis. Trimming at V came to 3 bases and at J to 8 bases, leaving 3 bases not matched to a gene. CDR1 is SGHTA and CDR2 is FQGNSA in the germline V gene. CDR3 size: 14 residues. TCRdb keeps only in-frame clones here, not all; method: immunoSEQ multiplex PCR. The sample consists of some 110,000 clones, around 90% of them appearing once. Sample: peripheral blood, taken in the third trimester of pregnancy. The sequence was obtained from a female donor with multiple sclerosis, enrolled in a pregnancy study. This sequence joins TRBV7-2 and TRBJ2-2; TRBD1 matches 10 bases. The CDR3 reads CASSFDRGPGELFF. The CDR3 DNA sequence: TGTGCCAGCAGCTTCGACAGGGGGCCTGGGGAGCTGTTTTTT. Full variable domain (rest looked up from reference TRBV7-2 and TRBJ2-2): GAGVSQSPSNKVTEKGKDVELRCDPISGHTALYWYRQSLGQGLEFLIYFQGNSAPDKSGLPSDRFSAERTGGSVSTLTIQRTQQEDSAVYLCASSFDRGPGELFFGEGSRLTVL.